The clone carrying this TCR beta chain was seen a few times. What it recognizes is unknown. This sample's time point: blood 4 weeks post-SBRT, at nephrectomy. Specified treatment: 15 Gy SBRT to primary tumor, nephrectomy 4 weeks later. Nephrectomy followed 15 Gy stereotactic body radiation by 4 weeks. Blood was sampled at baseline, 2 weeks and 4 weeks after SBRT. This sample is part of a study of radiation and T cells in renal cell carcinoma. The length of the CDR3 is 19 residues. The germline gives CDR1 LGHNA, CDR2 YNFKEQ. Trimming took off 0 bases at V and 0 bases at J, with 20 bases between the two ends. General observations from the study: Pretreatment tumor biopsies were lacking, so baseline clonotypes are unknown. Top tumor clonotypes rose in blood 2 weeks post-radiation, then contracted.

Assay used: immunoSEQ multiplex PCR; TCRdb lists only in-frame clones, some missing. The data hold approximately 170,000 clones, with 88% observed a single time. The V call is TRBV4-2, the J call TRBJ1-2; possible D gene TRBD1, 5 bases. Sequences were derived from blood, sampled from a patient whose treatment included radiotherapy and nephrectomy. The receptor's source is a woman aged 50 to 65 with renal cell carcinoma. For the CDR3, the DNA is TGTGCCAGCAGCCAAGAGTCCGCACGGGGGGGTGCCTCTAACTATGGCTACACCTTC. Translated, it gives CASSQESARGGASNYGYTF.